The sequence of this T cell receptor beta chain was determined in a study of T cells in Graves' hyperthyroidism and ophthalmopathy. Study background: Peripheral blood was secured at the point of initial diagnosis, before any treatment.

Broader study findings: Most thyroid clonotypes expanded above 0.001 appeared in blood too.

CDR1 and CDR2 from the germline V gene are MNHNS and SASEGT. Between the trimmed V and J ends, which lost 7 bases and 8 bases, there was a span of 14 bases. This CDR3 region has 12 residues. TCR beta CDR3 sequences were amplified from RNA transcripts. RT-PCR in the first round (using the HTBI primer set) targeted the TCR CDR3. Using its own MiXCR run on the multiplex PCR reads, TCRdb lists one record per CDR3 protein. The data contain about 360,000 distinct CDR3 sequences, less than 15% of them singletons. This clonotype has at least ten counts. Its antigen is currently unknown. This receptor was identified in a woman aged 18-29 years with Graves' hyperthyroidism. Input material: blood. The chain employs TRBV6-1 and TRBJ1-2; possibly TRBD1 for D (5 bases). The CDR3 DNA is TGTGCCAGCATGGGGCACGCCGGGGGCTACACCTTC. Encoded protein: CASMGHAGGYTF.